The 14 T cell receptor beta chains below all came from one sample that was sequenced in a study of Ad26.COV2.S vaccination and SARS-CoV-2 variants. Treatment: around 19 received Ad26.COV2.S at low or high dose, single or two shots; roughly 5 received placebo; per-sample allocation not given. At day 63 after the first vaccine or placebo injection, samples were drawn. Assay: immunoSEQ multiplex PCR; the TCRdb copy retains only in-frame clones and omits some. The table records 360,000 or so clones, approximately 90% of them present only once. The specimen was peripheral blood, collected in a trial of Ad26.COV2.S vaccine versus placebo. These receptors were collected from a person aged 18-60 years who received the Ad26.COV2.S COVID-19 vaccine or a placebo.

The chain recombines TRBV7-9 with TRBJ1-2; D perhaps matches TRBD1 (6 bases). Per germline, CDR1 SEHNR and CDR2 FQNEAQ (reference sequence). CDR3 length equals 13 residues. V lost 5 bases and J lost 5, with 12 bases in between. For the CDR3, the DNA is TGTGCCAGCAGCCACCGACAGGCTTATGGCTACACCTTC. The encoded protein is CASSHRQAYGYTF. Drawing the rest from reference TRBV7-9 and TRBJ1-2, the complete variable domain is DTGVSQNPRHKITKRGQNVTFRCDPISEHNRLYWYRQTLGQGPEFLTYFQNEAQLEKSRLLSDRFSAERPKGSFSTLEIQRTEQGDSAMYLCASSHRQAYGYTFGSGTRLTVV.

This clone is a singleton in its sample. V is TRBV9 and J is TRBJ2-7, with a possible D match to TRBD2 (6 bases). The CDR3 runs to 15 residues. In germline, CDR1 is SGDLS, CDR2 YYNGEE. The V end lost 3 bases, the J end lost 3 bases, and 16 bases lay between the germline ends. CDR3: CASSEGTGEFYEQYF. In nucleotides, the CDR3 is TGTGCCAGCAGCGAAGGGACGGGGGAATTCTACGAGCAGTACTTC.

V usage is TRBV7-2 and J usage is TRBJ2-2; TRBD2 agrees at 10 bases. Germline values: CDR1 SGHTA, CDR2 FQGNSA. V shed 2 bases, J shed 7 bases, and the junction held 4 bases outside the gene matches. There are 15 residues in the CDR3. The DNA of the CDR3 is TGTGCCAGCAGCTTACTAGCGGGAGTTGACGGGGAGCTGTTTTTT. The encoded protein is CASSLLAGVDGELFF. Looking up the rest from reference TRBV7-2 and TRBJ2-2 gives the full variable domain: GAGVSQSPSNKVTEKGKDVELRCDPISGHTALYWYRQSLGQGLEFLIYFQGNSAPDKSGLPSDRFSAERTGGSVSTLTIQRTQQEDSAVYLCASSLLAGVDGELFFGEGSRLTVL.

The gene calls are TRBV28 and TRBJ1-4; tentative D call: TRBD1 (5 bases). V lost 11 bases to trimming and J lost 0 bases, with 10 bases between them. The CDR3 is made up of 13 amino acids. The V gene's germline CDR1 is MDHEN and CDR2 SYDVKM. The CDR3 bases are TGTGCCGCTGGGGGAGCAACTAATGAAAAACTGTTTTTT. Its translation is CAAGGATNEKLFF.

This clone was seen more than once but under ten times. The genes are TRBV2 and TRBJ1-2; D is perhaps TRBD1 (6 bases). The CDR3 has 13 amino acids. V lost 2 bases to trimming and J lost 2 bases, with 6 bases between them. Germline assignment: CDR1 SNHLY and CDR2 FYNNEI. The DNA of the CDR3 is TGTGCCAGCAGTGAAACAGGGAACTATGGCTACACCTTC. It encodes CASSETGNYGYTF.

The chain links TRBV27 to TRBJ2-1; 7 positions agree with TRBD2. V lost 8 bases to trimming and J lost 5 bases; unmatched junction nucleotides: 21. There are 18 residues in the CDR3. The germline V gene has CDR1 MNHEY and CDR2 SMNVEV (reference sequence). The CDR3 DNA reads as TGTGCCAGCGCCGCCGGGGGGATCCCATCAGGGTGGCACAATGAGCAGTTCTTC. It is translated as CASAAGGIPSGWHNEQFF.

The CDR3 sequence: CASSEEGLPDTQYF. The DNA for the CDR3 is TGTGCCAGCAGTGAAGAAGGGTTGCCAGATACGCAGTATTTT. The J gene is TRBJ2-3, the V gene TRBV6-1; D remains unclear. The V end was cut by 1 base, the J end by 4 bases, with 9 bases between. Per germline, CDR1 MNHNS and CDR2 SASEGT. CDR3 size: 14 residues.

CDR3: CASSLARGAADTQYF. Written as DNA, the CDR3 is TGTGCCAGCAGCTTAGCCCGGGGGGCGGCAGATACGCAGTATTTT. The chain recombines TRBV7-9 with TRBJ2-3, with a possible D match to TRBD2 (7 bases). CDR1 is SEHNR and CDR2 is FQNEAQ in the germline V gene (reference sequence). The CDR3 sequence is 15 residues long. Deletions cut 0 bases from V and 4 bases from J, with 11 bases between.

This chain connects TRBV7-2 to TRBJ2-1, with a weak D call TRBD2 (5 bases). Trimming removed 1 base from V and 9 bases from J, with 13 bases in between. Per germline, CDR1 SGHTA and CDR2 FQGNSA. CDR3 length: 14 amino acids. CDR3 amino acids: CASSLEVARFEQFF. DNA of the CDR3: TGTGCCAGCAGCTTAGAGGTAGCGAGGTTTGAGCAGTTCTTC.

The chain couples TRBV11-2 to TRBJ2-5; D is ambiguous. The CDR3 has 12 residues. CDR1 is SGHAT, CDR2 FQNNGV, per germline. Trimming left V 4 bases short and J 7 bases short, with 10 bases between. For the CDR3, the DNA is TGTGCCAGCAGCTCGATCACACGGACCCAGTACTTC. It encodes CASSSITRTQYF.

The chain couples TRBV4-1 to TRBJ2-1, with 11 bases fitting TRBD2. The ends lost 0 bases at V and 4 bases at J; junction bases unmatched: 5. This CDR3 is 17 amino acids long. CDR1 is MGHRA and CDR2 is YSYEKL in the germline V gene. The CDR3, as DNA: TGCGCCAGCAGCCAAGAATGGGGGACTAGCGGTTACAATGAGCAGTTCTTC. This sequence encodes CASSQEWGTSGYNEQFF.

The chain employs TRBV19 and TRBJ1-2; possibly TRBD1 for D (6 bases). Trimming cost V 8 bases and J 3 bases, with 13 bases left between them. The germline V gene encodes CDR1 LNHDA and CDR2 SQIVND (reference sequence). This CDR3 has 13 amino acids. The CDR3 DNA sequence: TGTGCCAGTCCGACAGGTCCCGACTATGGCTACACCTTC. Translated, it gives CASPTGPDYGYTF.

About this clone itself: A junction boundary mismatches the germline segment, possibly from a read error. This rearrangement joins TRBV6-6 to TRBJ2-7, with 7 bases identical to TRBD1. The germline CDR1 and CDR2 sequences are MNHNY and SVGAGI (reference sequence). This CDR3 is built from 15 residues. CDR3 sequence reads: CASSYARGGSHEQYF. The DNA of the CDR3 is TGTGCCAGCAGTTACGCACGAGGGGGCTCCCACGAGCAGTACTTC.

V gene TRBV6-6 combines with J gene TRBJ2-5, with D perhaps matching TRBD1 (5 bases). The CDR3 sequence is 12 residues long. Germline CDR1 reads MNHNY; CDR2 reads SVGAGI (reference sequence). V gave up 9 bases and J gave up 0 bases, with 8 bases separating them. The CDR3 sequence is CASRQHQETQYF. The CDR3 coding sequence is TGTGCCAGTCGACAGCACCAAGAGACCCAGTACTTC.